This is a list of T cell receptor beta chains from one sample in a study of cytomegalovirus exposure and HLA in healthy donors. TCRdb's table, derived via immunoSEQ multiplex PCR, lists solely in-frame clones and lacks some. The data hold more than 100,000 clones, with 60% to 80% observed a single time. Sequenced input: PBMCs. These receptor sequences come from an older woman in good health and CMV-seronegative. The CDR3 runs from the conserved cysteine through the conserved F or W. The order of the fields is CDR3 protein, D gene, J gene, V gene. A D gene is named only where the DNA matches it firmly.

cdr3_aa: CASSSGHSNQPQHF
d_call: -
j_call: TRBJ1-5
v_call: TRBV28

cdr3_aa: CASSLEGDDSNYGYTF
d_call: -
j_call: TRBJ1-2
v_call: TRBV5-4

cdr3_aa: CASSFSRTSGTDTQYF
d_call: TRBD2
j_call: TRBJ2-3
v_call: TRBV7-8

cdr3_aa: CASGRQNEKLFF
d_call: -
j_call: TRBJ1-4
v_call: TRBV5-6

cdr3_aa: CASSRTGTDTQYF
d_call: -
j_call: TRBJ2-3
v_call: TRBV18

cdr3_aa: CASSLQTNGELFF
d_call: -
j_call: TRBJ2-2
v_call: TRBV5-1

cdr3_aa: CASSSTGEQYF
d_call: -
j_call: TRBJ2-7
v_call: TRBV7-2

cdr3_aa: CASSLTAGGFGGELFF
d_call: TRBD2
j_call: TRBJ2-2
v_call: TRBV5-1

cdr3_aa: CASMAGGSTNEKLFF
d_call: -
j_call: TRBJ1-4
v_call: TRBV28

cdr3_aa: CASRGGEGQGYQPQHF
d_call: -
j_call: TRBJ1-5
v_call: TRBV27

cdr3_aa: CASSAGQAFSGNTIYF
d_call: TRBD1
j_call: TRBJ1-3
v_call: TRBV7-9

cdr3_aa: CASSLDRQVRQNTQYF
d_call: -
j_call: TRBJ2-3
v_call: TRBV5-1

cdr3_aa: CSASGGNEQFF
d_call: -
j_call: TRBJ2-1
v_call: TRBV20-1

cdr3_aa: CASSLGGYGYTF
d_call: -
j_call: TRBJ1-2
v_call: TRBV14

cdr3_aa: CASSVGRGDQETQYF
d_call: TRBD2
j_call: TRBJ2-5
v_call: TRBV9

cdr3_aa: CAWRTGQRATNEKLFF
d_call: TRBD1
j_call: TRBJ1-4
v_call: TRBV30

cdr3_aa: CASSLGYRGVQETQYF
d_call: TRBD2
j_call: TRBJ2-5
v_call: TRBV7-8

cdr3_aa: CASTGTNNYGYTF
d_call: -
j_call: TRBJ1-2
v_call: TRBV28

cdr3_aa: CASSPTDTQYF
d_call: -
j_call: TRBJ2-3
v_call: TRBV27

cdr3_aa: CASSYSGQTEAFF
d_call: -
j_call: TRBJ1-1
v_call: TRBV6-5

cdr3_aa: CASSVDRGHGELFF
d_call: TRBD1
j_call: TRBJ2-2
v_call: TRBV2

cdr3_aa: CASSEASRGSEDYEQYF
d_call: -
j_call: TRBJ2-7
v_call: TRBV2

cdr3_aa: CANSLDGTGTTDTQYF
d_call: TRBD1
j_call: TRBJ2-3
v_call: TRBV5-1

cdr3_aa: CASSIRAGGSNQPQHF
d_call: TRBD1
j_call: TRBJ1-5
v_call: TRBV19

cdr3_aa: CASSYSTVGPNQPQHF
d_call: -
j_call: TRBJ1-5
v_call: TRBV6-6

cdr3_aa: CASSEALSSGRKETQYF
d_call: TRBD2
j_call: TRBJ2-5
v_call: TRBV6-1

cdr3_aa: CASTYRDMNEKLFF
d_call: -
j_call: TRBJ1-4
v_call: TRBV19

cdr3_aa: CASSAPLNSGKSYNEQFF
d_call: TRBD2
j_call: TRBJ2-1
v_call: TRBV9

cdr3_aa: CAWSRGALGTDTQSF
d_call: -
j_call: TRBJ2-3
v_call: TRBV30

cdr3_aa: CASSRGTGGADTQYF
d_call: TRBD1
j_call: TRBJ2-3
v_call: TRBV7-9

cdr3_aa: CASSRDSGNTF
d_call: TRBD1
j_call: TRBJ1-2
v_call: TRBV7-9

cdr3_aa: CASAPYPGRKRSGANVLTF
d_call: -
j_call: TRBJ2-6
v_call: TRBV19

cdr3_aa: CASSLVGSSYEQYF
d_call: -
j_call: -
v_call: TRBV7-9

cdr3_aa: CSVGEEAGYNEQFF
d_call: -
j_call: TRBJ2-1
v_call: TRBV29-1

cdr3_aa: CASSSQGGSYNEQFF
d_call: TRBD1
j_call: TRBJ2-1
v_call: TRBV5-1

cdr3_aa: CASGGPNTEAFF
d_call: -
j_call: TRBJ1-1
v_call: TRBV28

cdr3_aa: CASSLAQDRVYEQYF
d_call: TRBD1
j_call: TRBJ2-7
v_call: TRBV5-1

cdr3_aa: CASSSTGVKLFF
d_call: TRBD1
j_call: TRBJ1-4
v_call: TRBV19

cdr3_aa: CAIPPPYLKNTEAFF
d_call: -
j_call: TRBJ1-1
v_call: TRBV10-2

cdr3_aa: CATKAGSTDTQYF
d_call: TRBD2
j_call: TRBJ2-3
v_call: TRBV6-5

cdr3_aa: CASSVLRGGTDTQYF
d_call: TRBD2
j_call: TRBJ2-3
v_call: TRBV2

cdr3_aa: CASSEPSGGAMNTQYF
d_call: TRBD2
j_call: TRBJ2-3
v_call: TRBV6-1

cdr3_aa: CASSLSNRAAKNIQYF
d_call: -
j_call: TRBJ2-4
v_call: TRBV27

cdr3_aa: CASSLGTAITGELFF
d_call: TRBD1
j_call: TRBJ2-2
v_call: TRBV18

cdr3_aa: CASSLSRQGSRPGELFF
d_call: TRBD1
j_call: TRBJ2-2
v_call: TRBV2

cdr3_aa: CASSTLRGQNQPQHF
d_call: TRBD1
j_call: TRBJ1-5
v_call: TRBV28

cdr3_aa: CASSLWAVQTKMNTEAFF
d_call: -
j_call: TRBJ1-1
v_call: TRBV5-1

cdr3_aa: CASSLSTGKSGNTIYF
d_call: TRBD1
j_call: TRBJ1-3
v_call: TRBV11-2

cdr3_aa: CASSYSGANNQPQHF
d_call: -
j_call: TRBJ1-5
v_call: TRBV6-5

cdr3_aa: CASSPNPAGQINEKLFF
d_call: TRBD1
j_call: TRBJ1-4
v_call: TRBV7-6